These T cell receptor beta chains were read from a single sample in a study of Ad26.COV2.S vaccination and SARS-CoV-2 variants. TCRdb's copy holds only in-frame clones and misses some; the assay was immunoSEQ multiplex PCR. The sample has about 680,000 clones, around 89% seen once. Sequencing used peripheral blood, obtained in a trial of Ad26.COV2.S vaccine versus placebo. The receptors originated from a person aged 18-65 years who received the Ad26.COV2.S COVID-19 vaccine or a placebo. Each CDR3 is given with its conserved first and last residue. The order of the fields is CDR3 length, V gene, clone size, J gene, D gene, CDR3 protein, CDR3 DNA. A D gene is named only where the DNA matches it firmly. Rows give clone size only sometimes, using once, few, many, or a class for an expanded clone.

>18|TRBV5-1|NA|TRBJ2-7|NA
CASSFTGTVPISSYEQYF
TGCGCCAGCAGCTTCACCGGGACGGTGCCCATCAGCTCCTACGAGCAGTACTTC
>15|TRBV2|NA|TRBJ2-7|TRBD1
CASSVPGDRGPEQYF
TGTGCCAGCAGTGTCCCCGGGGACAGGGGGCCCGAGCAGTACTTC
>14|TRBV30|NA|TRBJ2-3|TRBD2
CAWHLSGGGGTQYF
TGTGCCTGGCACCTAAGCGGGGGGGGAGGTACGCAGTATTTT
>13|TRBV24-1|NA|TRBJ2-5|NA
CATSDWGRETQYF
TGTGCCACCAGTGATTGGGGTCGGGAGACCCAGTACTTC
>16|TRBV11-2|NA|TRBJ2-1|NA
CASSVTTGTRHDEQFF
TGTGCCAGCAGCGTTACTACCGGGACTCGCCACGATGAGCAGTTCTTC
>18|TRBV7-9|few|TRBJ1-5|TRBD1
CASSLGLQGAGGNQPQHF
TGTGCCAGCAGCTTAGGCCTACAGGGGGCAGGCGGCAATCAGCCCCAGCATTTT
>15|TRBV6-5|NA|TRBJ1-2|NA
CASSYEGNLRYGYTF
TGTGCCAGCAGTTACGAAGGAAACCTACGTTATGGCTACACCTTC
>15|TRBV2|once|TRBJ2-4|NA
CASSPDPGPKNIQYF
TGTGCCAGCAGTCCCGACCCCGGCCCCAAAAACATTCAGTACTTC
>15|TRBV28|NA|TRBJ1-2|NA
CASSLGRWYNYGYTF
TGTGCCAGCAGTTTGGGACGGTGGTATAACTATGGCTACACCTTC
>14|TRBV16|NA|TRBJ1-1|NA
CASSQSRGNTEAFF
TGTGCCAGCAGCCAATCCCGGGGGAACACTGAAGCTTTCTTT
>16|TRBV6-5|NA|TRBJ1-2|TRBD1
CASSWAGTGGLGGYTF
TGTGCCAGCAGTTGGGCCGGGACAGGGGGCCTGGGCGGCTACACCTTC
>17|TRBV19|many|TRBJ2-7|TRBD2
CASSPIVAGGRSYEQYF
TGTGCCAGTAGTCCCATAGTAGCGGGAGGTCGCTCCTACGAGCAGTACTTC
>14|TRBV19|NA|TRBJ2-2|NA
CASSIDLVSGELFF
TGTGCCAGTAGTATAGATCTAGTCAGCGGGGAGCTGTTTTTT
>12|TRBV25-1|NA|TRBJ2-1|NA
CASSPPGLLQFF
TGTGCCAGCAGTCCACCGGGACTTTTACAGTTCTTC
>15|TRBV9|NA|TRBJ1-1|TRBD1
CASSVDGQVRTEAFF
TGTGCCAGCAGCGTAGACGGACAGGTTCGAACTGAAGCTTTCTTT
>15|TRBV4-1|NA|TRBJ2-7|NA
CASSHPSMSPYEQYF
TGCGCCAGCAGCCATCCAAGTATGAGTCCCTACGAGCAGTACTTC
>15|TRBV6-5|NA|TRBJ2-7|TRBD2
CASRISGGAVYEQYF
TGTGCCAGCAGGATTAGCGGGGGGGCCGTCTACGAGCAGTACTTC
>11|TRBV6-5|NA|TRBJ2-1|NA
CASSYSGEQFF
TGTGCCAGCAGTTACAGTGGTGAGCAGTTCTTC
>17|TRBV3-1/TRBV3-2|NA|TRBJ2-7|TRBD2
CASSQDLGTRSSYEQYF
TGTGCCAGCAGCCAAGACCTGGGGACTAGGAGCTCCTACGAGCAGTACTTC
>14|TRBV6-5|NA|TRBJ2-1|NA
CASSYSDSYNEQFF
TGTGCCAGCAGTTACTCGGACTCCTACAATGAGCAGTTCTTC
>15|TRBV5-4|NA|TRBJ1-2|NA
CASSTEGSRWYGYTF
TGTGCCAGCAGTACTGAGGGGTCTAGATGGTATGGCTACACCTTC
>13|TRBV6-5|NA|TRBJ2-7|TRBD1
CATRDSASYEQYF
TGTGCCACCCGGGACAGTGCCTCCTACGAGCAGTACTTC
>15|TRBV15|NA|TRBJ2-4|NA
CATSRVVGAKNIQYF
TGTGCCACCAGCAGAGTAGTCGGTGCCAAAAACATTCAGTACTTC
>12|TRBV5-8|NA|TRBJ1-4|NA
CASSRGAAKLFF
TGTGCCAGCAGCCGGGGCGCGGCAAAACTGTTTTTT
>16|TRBV6-5|NA|TRBJ2-7|TRBD2
CASSYGMAGGTYEQYF
TGTGCCAGCAGTTACGGTATGGCGGGAGGGACCTACGAGCAGTACTTC
>14|TRBV11-2|NA|TRBJ2-1|NA
CASSPQAGGNEQFF
TGTGCCAGCAGCCCCCAAGCGGGCGGCAATGAGCAGTTCTTC
>15|TRBV5-5|NA|TRBJ2-3|NA
CASSRGGAGTDTQYF
TGTGCCAGCTCCAGGGGGGGGGCTGGCACAGATACGCAGTATTTT
>16|TRBV2|NA|TRBJ2-7|TRBD2
CASSEARLGGTGGQYF
TGTGCCAGCAGTGAAGCCCGACTAGGCGGGACGGGAGGGCAGTACTTC
>15|TRBV4-2|NA|TRBJ1-2|NA
CASSQASSGDYGYTF
TGTGCCAGCAGCCAGGCCTCCTCCGGGGACTATGGCTACACCTTC
>16|TRBV21-1|NA|TRBJ1-1|NA
CASSKAVEGRNTEAFF
TGTGCCAGCAGCAAAGCGGTGGAAGGCAGGAACACTGAAGCTTTCTTT
>13|TRBV6-6|NA|TRBJ2-7|NA
CASQKDSSYEQYF
TGTGCCAGCCAAAAGGACAGCTCCTACGAGCAGTACTTC
>16|TRBV7-6|NA|TRBJ2-2|NA
CASSPQAFANTGELFF
TGTGCCAGCAGCCCCCAGGCCTTCGCGAACACCGGGGAGCTGTTTTTT
>15|TRBV27|NA|TRBJ2-5|NA
CASSLGRAPRETQYF
TGTGCCAGCAGTTTAGGGCGGGCCCCGAGGGAGACCCAGTACTTC
>15|TRBV19|NA|TRBJ1-6|NA
CASSPPHGANSPLHF
TGTGCCAGTAGTCCCCCCCACGGAGCTAATTCACCCCTCCACTTT
>15|TRBV5-1|NA|TRBJ2-7|TRBD1
CASKGGQGPTYEQYF
TGCGCCAGCAAGGGAGGACAGGGTCCGACCTACGAGCAGTACTTC
>14|TRBV7-3|NA|TRBJ2-3|TRBD2
CASSLTGLTDTQYF
TGTGCCAGCAGCTTAACGGGACTAACAGATACGCAGTATTTT
>14|TRBV7-8|NA|TRBJ1-1|NA
CASSFLPPNTEAFF
TGTGCCAGCAGCTTCCTACCGCCGAACACTGAAGCTTTCTTT
>14|TRBV9|NA|TRBJ2-4|TRBD2
CASSVGLAGNIQYF
TGTGCCAGCAGCGTAGGGCTAGCGGGTAACATTCAGTACTTC
>13|TRBV7-2|NA|TRBJ2-7|NA
CASSLGGLNEQYF
TGTGCCAGCAGCTTGGGGGGGCTCAACGAGCAGTACTTC
>13|TRBV3-1/TRBV3-2|NA|TRBJ1-5|NA
CASSQGQDKPQHF
TGTGCCAGCAGCCAAGGTCAGGATAAGCCCCAGCATTTT
>12|TRBV30|few|TRBJ2-5|TRBD2
CAWNAGEETQYF
TGTGCCTGGAATGCGGGAGAAGAGACCCAGTACTTC
>15|TRBV2|NA|TRBJ1-4|TRBD1
CASSARGQGGEKLFF
TGTGCCAGCAGTGCCCGGGGACAGGGTGGGGAAAAACTGTTTTTT
>15|TRBV7-9|NA|TRBJ2-3|TRBD2
CASSFAGGSAYTQYF
TGTGCCAGCAGCTTTGCGGGGGGGTCAGCGTATACGCAGTATTTT
>13|TRBV4-1|NA|TRBJ1-1|NA
CASSQRVNTEAFF
TGCGCCAGCAGCCAGAGGGTGAACACTGAAGCTTTCTTT
>13|TRBV27|NA|TRBJ1-3|NA
CASRGGGGNTIYF
TGTGCCAGCAGGGGGGGTGGTGGAAACACCATATATTTT
>12|TRBV14|once|TRBJ2-1|NA
CASSPGAIEQFF
TGTGCCAGCAGTCCAGGAGCGATTGAGCAGTTCTTC
>14|TRBV6-4|NA|TRBJ1-1|TRBD1
CASSRDREGTEAFF
TGTGCCAGCAGTAGGGACAGGGAGGGCACTGAAGCTTTCTTT
>12|TRBV7-3|NA|TRBJ2-2|NA
CASSRGSGELFF
TGTGCCAGCAGCAGGGGTAGCGGGGAGCTGTTTTTT
>15|TRBV18|NA|TRBJ2-6|NA
CASSPRAPGANVLTF
TGTGCCAGCTCACCCAGGGCCCCTGGGGCCAACGTCCTGACTTTC